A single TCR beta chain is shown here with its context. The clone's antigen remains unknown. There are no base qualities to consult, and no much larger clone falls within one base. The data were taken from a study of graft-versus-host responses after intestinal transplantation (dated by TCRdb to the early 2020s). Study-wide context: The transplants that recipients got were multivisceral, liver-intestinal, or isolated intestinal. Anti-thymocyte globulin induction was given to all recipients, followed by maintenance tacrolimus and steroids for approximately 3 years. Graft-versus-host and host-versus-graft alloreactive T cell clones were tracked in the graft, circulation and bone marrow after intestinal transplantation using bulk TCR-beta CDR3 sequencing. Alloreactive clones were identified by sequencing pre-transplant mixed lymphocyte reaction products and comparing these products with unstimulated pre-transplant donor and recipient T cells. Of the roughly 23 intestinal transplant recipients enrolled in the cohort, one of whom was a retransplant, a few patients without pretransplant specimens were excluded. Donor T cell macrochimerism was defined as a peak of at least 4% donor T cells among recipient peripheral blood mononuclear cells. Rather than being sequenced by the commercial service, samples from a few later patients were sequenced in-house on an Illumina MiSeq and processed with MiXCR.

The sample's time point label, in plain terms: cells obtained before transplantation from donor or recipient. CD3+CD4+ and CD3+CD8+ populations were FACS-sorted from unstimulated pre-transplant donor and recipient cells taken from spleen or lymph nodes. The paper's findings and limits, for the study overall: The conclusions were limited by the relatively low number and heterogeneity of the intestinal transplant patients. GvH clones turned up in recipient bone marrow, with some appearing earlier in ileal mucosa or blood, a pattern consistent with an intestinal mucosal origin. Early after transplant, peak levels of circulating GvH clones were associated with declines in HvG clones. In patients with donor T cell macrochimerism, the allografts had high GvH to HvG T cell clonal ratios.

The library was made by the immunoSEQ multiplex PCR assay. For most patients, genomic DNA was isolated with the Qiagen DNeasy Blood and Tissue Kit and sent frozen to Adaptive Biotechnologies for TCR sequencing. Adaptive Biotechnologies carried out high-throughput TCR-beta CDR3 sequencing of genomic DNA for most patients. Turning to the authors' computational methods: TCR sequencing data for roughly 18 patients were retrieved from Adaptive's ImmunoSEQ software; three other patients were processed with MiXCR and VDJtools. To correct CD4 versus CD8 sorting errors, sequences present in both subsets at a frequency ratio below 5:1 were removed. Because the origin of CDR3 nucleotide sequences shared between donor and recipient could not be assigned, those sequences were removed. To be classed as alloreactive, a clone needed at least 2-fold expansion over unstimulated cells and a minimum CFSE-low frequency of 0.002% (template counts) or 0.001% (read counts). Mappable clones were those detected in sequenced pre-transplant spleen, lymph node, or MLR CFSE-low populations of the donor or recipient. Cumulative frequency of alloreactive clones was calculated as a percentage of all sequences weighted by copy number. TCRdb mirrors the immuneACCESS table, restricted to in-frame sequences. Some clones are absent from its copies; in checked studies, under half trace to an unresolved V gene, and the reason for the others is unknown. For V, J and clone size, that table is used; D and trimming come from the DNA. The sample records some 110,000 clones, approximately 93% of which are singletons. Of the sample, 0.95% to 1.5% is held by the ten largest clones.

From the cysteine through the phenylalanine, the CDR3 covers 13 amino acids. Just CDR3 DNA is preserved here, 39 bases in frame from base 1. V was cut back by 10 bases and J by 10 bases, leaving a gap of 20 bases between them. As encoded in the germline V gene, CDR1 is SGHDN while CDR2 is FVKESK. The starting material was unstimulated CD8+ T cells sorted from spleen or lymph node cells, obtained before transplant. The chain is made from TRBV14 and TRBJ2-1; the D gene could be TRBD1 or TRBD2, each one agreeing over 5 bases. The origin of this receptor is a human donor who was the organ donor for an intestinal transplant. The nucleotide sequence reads TGTGCCACCTTCTCCGGGACCCATCGGGAGCAGTTCTTC. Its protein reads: CATFSGTHREQFF.